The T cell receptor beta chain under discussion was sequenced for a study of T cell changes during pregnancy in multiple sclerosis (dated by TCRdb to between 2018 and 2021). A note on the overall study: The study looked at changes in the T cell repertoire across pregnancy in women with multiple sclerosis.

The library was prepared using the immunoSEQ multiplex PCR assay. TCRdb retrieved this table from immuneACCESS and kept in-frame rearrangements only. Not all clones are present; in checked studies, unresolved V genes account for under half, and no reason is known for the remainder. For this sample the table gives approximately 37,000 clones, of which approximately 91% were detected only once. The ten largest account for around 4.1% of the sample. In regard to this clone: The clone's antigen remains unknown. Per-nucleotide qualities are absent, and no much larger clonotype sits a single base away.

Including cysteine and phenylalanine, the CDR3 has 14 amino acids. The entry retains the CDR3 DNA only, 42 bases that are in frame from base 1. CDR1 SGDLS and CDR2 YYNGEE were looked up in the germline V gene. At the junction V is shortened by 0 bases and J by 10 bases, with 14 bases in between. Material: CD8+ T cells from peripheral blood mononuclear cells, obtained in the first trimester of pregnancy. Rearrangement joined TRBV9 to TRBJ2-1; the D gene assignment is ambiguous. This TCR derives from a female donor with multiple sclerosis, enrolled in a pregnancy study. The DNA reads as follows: TGTGCCAGCAGCGTAGGAGGCCCCACCACCGAGCAGTTCTTC. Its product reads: CASSVGGPTTEQFF.